Presented here are 9 T cell receptor beta chains from one specimen sequenced in a study of T cell responses to AZD1222 COVID-19 vaccine. The assay was immunoSEQ multiplex PCR, and TCRdb's table has in-frame clones only and misses some. The data contain fewer than 150,000 clones, under 90% of them singletons. The sequencing used peripheral blood, collected on day 0 of AZD1222 vaccination. The receptors were gathered from an adult in good health.

This rearrangement joins TRBV24-1 to TRBJ2-1; TRBD2 matches 8 bases. Germline CDR1 reads KGHDR; CDR2 reads SFDVKD. The CDR3 is 15 residues long. The ends lost 6 bases at V and 10 bases at J; junction bases unmatched: 13. CDR3 DNA: TGTGCCACCAGTAATACGAGGTCGAGCGGGAGCGAGCAGTTCTTC. Amino acids: CATSNTRSSGSEQFF.

The chain carries TRBV28 and TRBJ1-2; 8 bases map to TRBD1. The CDR3 sequence is 13 residues long. Looked up from germline, CDR1 is MDHEN and CDR2 is SYDVKM. With 3 bases clipped from V and 7 bases from J, the junction kept 4 bases outside the gene matches. CDR3 DNA: TGTGCCAGCAGTTTTCCGGACAGGGCTGGCTACACCTTC. Its protein is CASSFPDRAGYTF.

V is TRBV2 and J is TRBJ1-2, with unresolved D. CDR3 size: 17 residues. The V gene lost 1 base and the J gene lost 4 bases, with 19 bases spanning the gap. The germline gives CDR1 SNHLY, CDR2 FYNNEI. CDR3 sequence (DNA): TGTGCCAGCAGTGAAGGCCCAGATCGGTTGTGGAGCTATGGCTACACCTTC. This codes for CASSEGPDRLWSYGYTF. Looking up the rest from reference TRBV2 and TRBJ1-2 gives the full variable domain: EPEVTQTPSHQVTQMGQEVILRCVPISNHLYFYWYRQILGQKVEFLVSFYNNEISEKSEIFDDQFSVERPDGSNFTLKIRSTKLEDSAMYFCASSEGPDRLWSYGYTFGSGTRLTVV.

Concerning this clone: The same CDR3 is also encoded by other DNA sequences in this sample. The chain carries TRBV19 and TRBJ1-1; 7 bases are shared with TRBD1. The ends lost 6 bases at V and 0 bases at J; junction bases unmatched: 1. The V gene's germline CDR1 is LNHDA and CDR2 SQIVND (reference sequence). The length of the CDR3 is 13 residues. The CDR3 nucleotides read TGTGCCAGTAGGGACAGGTTGAACACTGAAGCTTTCTTT. It encodes CASRDRLNTEAFF.

CDR3 coding DNA: TGTGCCAGCAGCTTAGCGGGGGGAAACTCTGGAAACACCATATATTTT. Its protein product is CASSLAGGNSGNTIYF. The gene calls are TRBV7-9 and TRBJ1-3; weak D call: TRBD1 (5 bases). Germline CDR1 is SEHNR and CDR2 is FQNEAQ (reference sequence). V lost 0 bases and J 0 bases, leaving 9 bases between the germline ends. There are 16 residues in the CDR3.

This clone was observed a few times. The chain joins TRBV27 to TRBJ1-4, with 9 nucleotides matching TRBD1. This CDR3 spans 15 amino acids. The J segment lost 3 bases and the V segment lost 7 bases, leaving 6 bases of the junction unmatched. CDR1 is MNHEY and CDR2 is SMNVEV in the germline V gene (reference sequence). Here the CDR3 DNA reads TGTGCCAGCACCCCTACAGGGGGCCCTAATGAAAAACTGTTTTTT. Residues: CASTPTGGPNEKLFF.

The chain joins TRBV19 to TRBJ2-6; possible D gene TRBD1, 6 bases. Germline CDR1 and CDR2: LNHDA and SQIVND (reference sequence). The CDR3 is 15 residues long. The V and J ends lost 1 base and 2 bases respectively, with 6 bases between them. The CDR3 region has the DNA TGTGCCAGTAGTATAGGGACAGCTGGGGCCAACGTCCTGACTTTC. Translating it yields CASSIGTAGANVLTF.

The chain employs TRBV2 and TRBJ1-1, with 7 bases lining up with TRBD1. With V trimmed by 11 bases and J by 2 bases, 8 bases remained unmatched. Germline assignment: CDR1 SNHLY and CDR2 FYNNEI. The CDR3 consists of 13 residues. CDR3 loop: CAVRQGPNTEAFF. CDR3 sequence (DNA): TGTGCCGTTAGACAGGGTCCTAACACTGAAGCTTTCTTT.

V gene TRBV5-1 combines with J gene TRBJ1-2; D perhaps matches TRBD1 (5 bases). This CDR3 region has 13 residues. V lost 4 bases to trimming and J lost 4 bases, with 11 bases between them. Per germline, CDR1 SGHRS and CDR2 YFSETQ. The CDR3 protein is CASSPGPTYGYTF. CDR3 nucleotide sequence: TGCGCCAGCAGCCCGGGACCGACCTATGGCTACACCTTC.